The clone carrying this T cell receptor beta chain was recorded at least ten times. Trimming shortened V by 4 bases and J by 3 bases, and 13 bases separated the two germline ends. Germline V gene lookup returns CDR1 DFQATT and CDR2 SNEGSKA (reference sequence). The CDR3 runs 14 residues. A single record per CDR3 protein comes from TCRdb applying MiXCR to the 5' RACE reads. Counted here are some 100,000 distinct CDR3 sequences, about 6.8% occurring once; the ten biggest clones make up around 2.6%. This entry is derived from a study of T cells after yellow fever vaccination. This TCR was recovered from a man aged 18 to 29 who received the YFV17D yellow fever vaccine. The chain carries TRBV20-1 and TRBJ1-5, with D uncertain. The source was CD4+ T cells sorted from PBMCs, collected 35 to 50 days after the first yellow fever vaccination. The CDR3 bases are TGCAGTGCTACTAGCCGGGTTTTCAATCAGCCCCAGCATTTT. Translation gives CSATSRVFNQPQHF.